A single sample gave rise to the 22 T cell receptor beta chains below, sequenced in a study of persistence of HIV-infected CD4 T cells (dated by TCRdb to the early 2020s). These receptors have no known antigen. The treatment or condition label for this specimen denotes: suppressive antiretroviral therapy. Cells were stimulated with anti-CD3/anti-CD28 magnetic beads as a nonspecific positive control representing the CD4+ T cell repertoire. Responding CD4+ T cells were sorted by upregulation of both CD40 ligand and CD69. TCRbeta repertoires were sequenced from genomic DNA with the immunoSEQ hsTCRB assay version 4 in survey mode. Entries here come from immuneACCESS through TCRdb and include only in-frame sequences with V and J called. Some clones fail to appear in such tables; in the studies checked, an unresolved V gene covers under half of the shortfall, and the cause of the remainder is unknown. The sample data list 40,000 to 55,000 clones, and about 87% of these were observed just once. In total, the top ten clones hold around 0.48% of the sample.

This sample comprised CD4+ T cells sorted from PBMCs after 18-hour stimulation, obtained from a patient who received antiretroviral therapy. In light of the paper, this sample's cell subset or site label describes: CD40L+CD69+ CD4 T cells responding to anti-CD3/anti-CD28 beads, representing the overall repertoire. The origin of the receptors is an adult woman with HIV who was CMV-seropositive.

The chain combines TRBV14 with TRBJ1-6; 9 bases line up with TRBD1. The CDR3 has 14 amino acids. V lost 4 bases, J lost 14 bases, and 9 bases stayed unmatched. The germline V gene encodes CDR1 SGHDN and CDR2 FVKESK. The DNA of the CDR3 is TGTGCCAGCAGCCCTACCGGGACAGGGTTATCCCTCCACTTT. Its translation: CASSPTGTGLSLHF.

The chain employs TRBV5-1 and TRBJ2-1; D possibly matches TRBD1 or TRBD2 (5 bases each). The CDR3 is made up of 16 amino acids. The V end was cut by 0 bases, the J end by 6 bases, with 16 bases between. Germline lookup yields CDR1 SGHRS and CDR2 YFSETQ. This CDR3 reads CASSLEAGTVGNEQFF. CDR3 in DNA: TGCGCCAGCAGCTTGGAGGCCGGGACGGTAGGCAATGAGCAGTTCTTC.

This clone was found a few times. The chain uses TRBV19 and TRBJ1-2, with D unclear. CDR3 size: 14 residues. Trimming pared 6 bases from V and 2 bases from J, leaving 13 bases between. CDR1 is LNHDA, CDR2 SQIVND, per germline (reference sequence). The DNA of the CDR3 is TGTGCCAGTAGAATCCAGTCCGGAAACTATGGCTACACCTTC. Its translation: CASRIQSGNYGYTF.

V usage is TRBV27 and J usage is TRBJ1-6; no reliable D call. CDR1 MNHEY and CDR2 SMNVEV come from the germline V gene (reference sequence). There are 14 residues in the CDR3. The V and J ends lost 3 bases and 5 bases respectively, with 8 bases between them. The CDR3 spells CASSLFGDNSPLHF. DNA of the CDR3: TGTGCCAGCAGTTTGTTCGGGGATAATTCACCCCTCCACTTT.

The chain carries TRBV4-2 and TRBJ1-1, with a tentative D call TRBD1 (5 bases). The CDR3 has 14 amino acids. Germline loops: CDR1 LGHNA, CDR2 YNFKEQ. The V end was cut by 1 base, the J end by 0 bases, with 6 bases between. The CDR3 here is CASSQGTLNTEAFF. DNA of the CDR3: TGTGCCAGCAGCCAAGGGACATTGAACACTGAAGCTTTCTTT.

The V and J genes are TRBV6-5 and TRBJ1-6; 11 bases agree with TRBD1. CDR3 size: 14 residues. Unmatched junction bases numbered 1, after V lost 6 bases and J lost 6 bases. Germline loops: CDR1 MNHEY, CDR2 SVGAGI. CDR3 DNA sequence: TGTGCCAGCAGGGGGACAGGGGGTAATTCACCCCTCCACTTT. Translated: CASRGTGGNSPLHF.

This chain joins TRBV4-1 and TRBJ2-3; TRBD1 is a possible D gene (6 bases). CDR1 is MGHRA, CDR2 YSYEKL, per germline. The CDR3 extends over 17 amino acids. V gave up 0 bases and J gave up 2 bases, with 15 bases separating them. Written as DNA, the CDR3 is TGCGCCAGCAGCCAAGAAGCTCAGGACAGCTACACAGATACGCAGTATTTT. Translating it yields CASSQEAQDSYTDTQYF.

This clone was observed a single time. The V gene is TRBV19, the J gene TRBJ2-1; TRBD2 matches 13 bases. This CDR3 is built from 15 residues. J was trimmed by 9 bases and V by 5 bases; bases with no gene match: 7. Germline lookup yields CDR1 LNHDA and CDR2 SQIVND (reference sequence). CDR3 residues: CASSPLAGGPGEQFF. The DNA of the CDR3 is TGTGCCAGTAGTCCACTAGCGGGGGGGCCAGGTGAGCAGTTCTTC. The whole variable domain, remainder taken from reference TRBV19 and TRBJ2-1, is DGGITQSPKYLFRKEGQNVTLSCEQNLNHDAMYWYRQDPGQGLRLIYYSQIVNDFQKGDIAEGYSVSREKKESFPLTVTSAQKNPTAFYLCASSPLAGGPGEQFFGPGTRLTVL.

The chain joins TRBV12-5 to TRBJ2-7, with 9 bases identical to TRBD2. CDR1 is LGHNT and CDR2 is FRNRAP in the germline V gene. This CDR3 has 17 residues. V lost 2 bases to trimming and J lost 5 bases; unmatched junction nucleotides: 13. CDR3 sequence: CASGLSVAGGRLDEQYV. The CDR3 DNA follows: TGTGCTAGTGGTTTGAGTGTGGCGGGGGGGCGGCTGGACGAGCAGTACGTC.

This clone was counted a few times. The same CDR3 is also encoded by other DNA sequences in this sample. CDR3: CASSLLLAGGNNEQFF. As DNA, the CDR3 is TGCGCCAGCAGCTTGTTACTAGCGGGGGGGAACAATGAGCAGTTCTTC. The V gene is TRBV5-1, the J gene TRBJ2-1; 13 positions match TRBD2. Germline CDR1 reads SGHRS; CDR2 reads YFSETQ. CDR3 length: 16 amino acids. V was pared by 1 base and J by 5 bases, with 3 bases of the junction left unmatched.

The chain recombines TRBV5-4 with TRBJ2-7; TRBD1 matches 8 bases. CDR3 length: 13 amino acids. The V gene end was trimmed by 3 bases and the J gene end by 1 base; junction bases not matched to a gene: 0. CDR1 and CDR2 (germline): SGHNT, YYREEE (reference sequence). The CDR3 bases are TGTGCCAGCAGCTGGGACAGGTCCTACGAGCAGTACTTC. Its protein is CASSWDRSYEQYF.

This chain uses TRBV11-3 with TRBJ2-5; TRBD2 matches at 9 bases. This CDR3 is 15 amino acids long. The V gene end was trimmed by 5 bases and the J gene end by 4 bases; junction bases not matched to a gene: 8. Germline-derived CDR1 and CDR2 are SGHNT and YENEEA. CDR3 sequence reads: CASSLGGGARETQYF. DNA for the CDR3: TGTGCCAGCAGCCTCGGCGGGGGGGCTAGAGAGACCCAGTACTTC. The full variable domain, with the rest looked up from reference TRBV11-3 and TRBJ2-5, is EAGVVQSPRYKIIEKKQPVAFWCNPISGHNTLYWYLQNLGQGPELLIRYENEEAVDDSQLPKDRFSAERLKGVDSTLKIQPAELGDSAVYLCASSLGGGARETQYFGPGTRLLVL.

This chain joins TRBV5-6 and TRBJ2-3; the D is unclear. The CDR3 totals 13 residues. V was clipped by 4 bases and J by 4 bases, with 10 bases between them. CDR1 and CDR2 (germline): SGHDT, YYEEEE. DNA of the CDR3: TGTGCCAGCAGCCCCCATGGGTCAGATACGCAGTATTTT. Translating gives CASSPHGSDTQYF.

Written as DNA, the CDR3 is TGTGCCAGCAGCCAAGATAGGGCAGGGGGAATGGCTAATGAAAAACTGTTTTTT. This gives the protein CASSQDRAGGMANEKLFF. The V call is TRBV4-2, the J call TRBJ1-4; TRBD1 aligns across 7 bases. There are 18 residues in the CDR3. Looked up from germline, CDR1 is LGHNA and CDR2 is YNFKEQ. V trimming: 0 bases; J trimming: 3 bases; junction bases outside the gene matches: 10.

The chain combines TRBV6-5 with TRBJ1-6; D gene uncertain. The CDR3 runs to 14 residues. Trimming took off 2 bases at V and 9 bases at J, with 11 bases between the two ends. Germline CDR1 and CDR2: MNHEY and SVGAGI. CDR3 protein: CASSYQRASSPLHF. The CDR3 DNA follows: TGTGCCAGCAGTTACCAGAGGGCGAGTTCACCCCTCCACTTT.

This clone came up a few times. The chain couples TRBV27 to TRBJ1-2; no clear D. This CDR3 is 15 amino acids long. V lost 2 bases and J lost 3, with 13 bases in between. Germline CDR1 and CDR2: MNHEY and SMNVEV (reference sequence). The CDR3 protein is CASSLRREPYYGYTF. CDR3 bases: TGTGCCAGCAGTTTAAGAAGGGAACCATACTATGGCTACACCTTC.

The chain is built from TRBV5-1 and TRBJ2-3; TRBD2 might be the D (7 bases). Germline CDR1 and CDR2: SGHRS and YFSETQ. The CDR3 extends over 16 amino acids. V was trimmed by 4 bases and J by 2 bases, leaving 17 bases between them. CDR3 amino acids: CASSLFAGAFTDTQYF. The CDR3 nucleotides read TGCGCCAGCAGCCTGTTTGCGGGGGCCTTCACAGATACGCAGTATTTT.

V and J are TRBV19 and TRBJ2-3; 8 bases are a match to TRBD2. J gave up 4 bases and V 5 bases, and 17 bases lay outside the gene matches. Germline CDR1 reads LNHDA; CDR2 reads SQIVND (reference sequence). CDR3 size: 18 residues. In nucleotides, the CDR3 is TGTGCCAGTAGTTTGGCCGCCCCATTTCGGGGGGGGCCAGATACGCAGTATTTT. This translates into CASSLAAPFRGGPDTQYF.

V gene TRBV30 combines with J gene TRBJ1-4, with D possibly being TRBD1 (5 bases). This CDR3 region has 15 residues. From germline, CDR1 is GTSNPN and CDR2 SVGIG (reference sequence). Trimming left V 3 bases short and J 4 bases short, with 15 bases between. The DNA for the CDR3 is TGTGCCTGGAGCGCGGCGGGGGGGGGTAATGAAAAACTGTTTTTT. The encoded protein is CAWSAAGGGNEKLFF.

The chain has TRBV4-1 and TRBJ1-2; the D gene is possibly TRBD1 (6 bases). Germline values: CDR1 MGHRA, CDR2 YSYEKL. V lost 0 bases and J lost 5, with 19 bases in between. CDR3 length: 17 amino acids. For the CDR3, the DNA is TGCGCCAGCAGCCAAGATCACGGGACATCTCCAAGGTATGGCTACACCTTC. Its translation: CASSQDHGTSPRYGYTF.

This clone was recorded only once. The genes are TRBV6-2 or TRBV6-3 and TRBJ2-1; the D gene is possibly TRBD1 (6 bases). Per germline, CDR1 MNHEY and CDR2 SVGEGT. This CDR3 comprises 14 residues. V lost 0 bases to trimming and J lost 10 bases, with 13 bases between them. The CDR3 sequence: CASSYSPGQTEQFF. The DNA of the CDR3 is TGTGCCAGCAGTTACTCACCGGGACAAACAGAGCAGTTCTTC.

This clone was recorded once. The gene calls are TRBV11-3 and TRBJ2-1; 8 bases are shared with TRBD2. This CDR3 spans 15 amino acids. Trimming took 5 bases from V and 2 from J; bases not matched to a gene: 5. Per germline, CDR1 SGHNT and CDR2 YENEEA. The CDR3 DNA reads TGTGCCAGCAGCGTCGGGGGGGCGGCCTACAATGAGCAGTTCTTC. Translated, it gives CASSVGGAAYNEQFF.